The 32 T cell receptor beta chains reported below all come from one sample, sequenced in a study of cytomegalovirus exposure and HLA in healthy donors. The PCR made use of 60 Vbeta and 13 Jbeta primers. Here immunoSEQ multiplex PCR was the method, and the copy in TCRdb shows in-frame clones only, minus some. The sample has about 110,000 clones, 77% seen once. The sample comprised PBMCs. The source of these receptors is a male donor in good health and CMV-seronegative.

This chain connects TRBV19 to TRBJ2-1; TRBD2 aligns across 11 bases. With 4 bases clipped from V and 6 bases from J, the junction kept 5 bases outside the gene matches. Germline V lookup: CDR1 LNHDA, CDR2 SQIVND (reference sequence). CDR3 length: 15 amino acids. DNA for the CDR3: TGTGCCAGTAGTACTGTAGCGGGAGGGGTCAATGAGCAGTTCTTC. It codes for CASSTVAGGVNEQFF.

The chain is built from TRBV4-1 and TRBJ2-2; 8 bases map to TRBD1. V lost 3 bases and J lost 4; bases outside the gene matches: 13. The CDR3 consists of 18 residues. The germline V gene encodes CDR1 MGHRA and CDR2 YSYEKL. The CDR3 nucleotides are TGCGCCAGCAGCCAGTCAATTACCCGGACAGGGCGCACCGGGGAGCTGTTTTTT. Encoded protein: CASSQSITRTGRTGELFF.

The genes are TRBV4-1 and TRBJ1-1, with 7 bases that match TRBD1. From germline, CDR1 is MGHRA and CDR2 YSYEKL. Trimming took 0 bases from V and 1 from J; bases not matched to a gene: 2. CDR3 length equals 15 residues. The CDR3 nucleotides are TGCGCCAGCAGCCAAGATGCAGGGGGGAACACTGAAGCTTTCTTT. Its protein product is CASSQDAGGNTEAFF.

This clone was counted only a few times. The chain joins TRBV27 to TRBJ2-7; TRBD2 matches 9 bases. The V gene's germline CDR1 is MNHEY and CDR2 SMNVEV (reference sequence). V was pared by 2 bases and J by 1 base, with 3 bases of the junction left unmatched. The CDR3 length is 15 residues. This CDR3 is CASSLRLAVSYEQYF. CDR3 nucleotides: TGTGCCAGCAGTTTACGACTAGCGGTATCCTACGAGCAGTACTTC.

The chain uses TRBV12-5 and TRBJ2-5, with D tentatively TRBD1 (6 bases). The last part of the DNA fits TRBJ2-7 better; the J call may be wrong. The length of the CDR3 is 13 residues. CDR1 is LGHNT, CDR2 FRNRAP, per germline. For the CDR3, the DNA is TGTGCTAGTGGTTTGGGAGGGGGATACGAGCAGTACTTC. It encodes CASGLGGGYEQYF.

The chain recombines TRBV6-5 with TRBJ1-1, with D tentatively TRBD1 (5 bases). The V gene lost 2 bases and the J gene lost 5 bases, with 9 bases spanning the gap. CDR1 is MNHEY and CDR2 is SVGAGI in the germline V gene. The CDR3 loop spans 13 amino acids. CDR3 protein: CASSYGGGTEAFF. The CDR3 bases are TGTGCCAGCAGTTACGGGGGAGGAACTGAAGCTTTCTTT.

The chain joins TRBV6-5 to TRBJ2-5, with 11 bases aligning to TRBD2. Matching the DNA end better, TRBJ2-7 makes the J call doubtful. Germline V gene lookup returns CDR1 MNHEY and CDR2 SVGAGI. The CDR3 has 14 amino acids. CDR3 bases: TGTGCCAGCAGTTACACTAGCGGGAGAAACGAGCAGTACTTC. Its translation: CASSYTSGRNEQYF.

The chain has TRBV5-3 and TRBJ2-5, with 12 bases identical to TRBD2. TRBV5-3 is an ORF, and what it does is uncertain. Trimming took 0 bases from V and 0 from J; bases not matched to a gene: 9. This CDR3 has 19 amino acids. The CDR3 nucleotides are TGTGCCAGAAGCTTGGTAATGACTAGCGGGAGCTTGAACCAAGAGACCCAGTACTTC. The encoded protein is CARSLVMTSGSLNQETQYF.

This chain joins TRBV9 and TRBJ2-5; D is possibly TRBD1 (5 bases). The J call is uncertain, as TRBJ2-7 better fits the DNA end. CDR1 is SGDLS, CDR2 YYNGEE, per germline. This CDR3 region has 14 residues. The CDR3 sequence: CASSPELNRHEQYF. CDR3 nucleotides: TGTGCCAGCAGCCCTGAACTTAACAGGCACGAGCAGTACTTC.

The V call is TRBV19, the J call TRBJ1-4, with 8 positions matching TRBD1. Germline V gene sequence: CDR1 LNHDA, CDR2 SQIVND (reference sequence). With 6 bases clipped from V and 6 bases from J, the junction kept 12 bases outside the gene matches. The CDR3 is made up of 16 amino acids. In DNA form, the CDR3 reads TGTGCCAGTAGCCTTCTCTCAGGGGGCTTGGATGAAAAACTGTTTTTT. The encoded protein is CASSLLSGGLDEKLFF. Full variable domain (outside the CDR3, taken from reference TRBV19 and TRBJ1-4): DGGITQSPKYLFRKEGQNVTLSCEQNLNHDAMYWYRQDPGQGLRLIYYSQIVNDFQKGDIAEGYSVSREKKESFPLTVTSAQKNPTAFYLCASSLLSGGLDEKLFFGSGTQLSVL.

The gene calls are TRBV29-1 and TRBJ2-7; D not certain. The CDR3 extends over 13 amino acids. Trimming stripped 2 bases from V and 2 bases from J, with 10 bases between. Germline CDR1 and CDR2: SQVTM and ANQGSEA. The CDR3 is CSVERGDPYEQYF. CDR3 in DNA: TGCAGCGTTGAACGAGGTGATCCCTACGAGCAGTACTTC.

This clone was picked up a small number of times. J is TRBJ2-7 and V is TRBV2, with TRBD1 as a possible D gene (5 bases). With 5 bases removed from V and 7 bases from J, the gap between germline ends came to 15 bases. The CDR3 has 13 amino acids. The germline V gene encodes CDR1 SNHLY and CDR2 FYNNEI. CDR3 nucleotide sequence: TGTGCCAGCAGTTATCAAGGACATGGTGAGCAGTACTTC. This codes for CASSYQGHGEQYF.

The rearrangement links TRBV18 to TRBJ1-2, with a tentative D call TRBD1 (6 bases). V was clipped by 6 bases and J by 3 bases, with 17 bases between them. The V gene's germline CDR1 is KGHSH and CDR2 LQKENI. The CDR3 extends over 15 amino acids. This chain's CDR3 is CASSPGQGQDYGYTF. CDR3 in DNA: TGTGCCAGCTCCCCGGGTCAGGGGCAAGACTATGGCTACACCTTC.

This chain uses TRBV5-4 with TRBJ2-7; 12 nucleotides match TRBD2. The CDR3 runs 18 residues. V was pared by 4 bases and J by 0 bases, with 11 bases of the junction left unmatched. Per germline, CDR1 SGHNT and CDR2 YYREEE (reference sequence). The CDR3 DNA reads TGTGCCAGCAGCCGGCGACTAGCGGGAGCCCCTACCTCCTACGAGCAGTACTTC. Translating it yields CASSRRLAGAPTSYEQYF.

The V call is TRBV6-5, the J call TRBJ2-1; 7 bases are a match to TRBD1. The CDR3 contains 15 residues. Germline assignment: CDR1 MNHEY and CDR2 SVGAGI. V was clipped by 6 bases and J by 8 bases; unmatched bases: 13. As DNA, the CDR3 is TGTGCCAGCAGATCCGGACAGGTAGGAGCAGATGAGCAGTTCTTC. It codes for CASRSGQVGADEQFF.

This chain joins TRBV4-1 and TRBJ1-2, with D possibly matching TRBD1 (5 bases). Germline V CDR1 and CDR2: MGHRA, YSYEKL. V dropped 3 bases and J dropped 2 bases, with 7 bases sitting between them. The CDR3 runs to 13 residues. The CDR3 coding sequence is TGCGCCAGCAGCCATAACAGGAACTATGGCTACACCTTC. Translation gives CASSHNRNYGYTF.

This clone was picked up one time. The chain is built from TRBV7-8 and TRBJ2-2, with 14 bases fitting TRBD2. With V trimmed by 5 bases and J by 7 bases, 6 bases remained unmatched. The germline V gene encodes CDR1 SGHVS and CDR2 FQNEAQ. This CDR3 comprises 16 residues. This chain's CDR3 is CASSQGLAGGGGELFF. For the CDR3, the DNA is TGTGCCAGCAGCCAAGGACTAGCGGGAGGAGGCGGGGAGCTGTTTTTT.

The genes are TRBV6-8 and TRBJ2-1; D possibly corresponds to TRBD2 (6 bases). This CDR3 is built from 14 residues. CDR1 is MNHGY, CDR2 SAAAGT, per germline. V lost 3 bases, J lost 6 bases, and 12 bases lay in between. CDR3: CASSYSTGVNEQFF. For the CDR3, the DNA is TGTGCCAGCAGTTATTCCACGGGAGTCAATGAGCAGTTCTTC.

The chain combines TRBV27 with TRBJ2-7, with 8 bases matching TRBD1. CDR1 is MNHEY, CDR2 SMNVEV, per germline (reference sequence). The CDR3 is made up of 13 amino acids. J gave up 9 bases and V 2 bases, and 6 bases lay outside the gene matches. In DNA, the CDR3 is TGTGCCAGCAGTTTAGGCAGGGGGCTGGGGCAGTACTTC. Residues: CASSLGRGLGQYF.

The rearrangement uses TRBV15 and TRBJ1-1, with TRBD1 identical over 7 bases. The V segment lost 3 bases and the J segment 4 bases; nucleotides outside the gene matches: 2. The CDR3 runs 13 residues. Germline-derived CDR1 and CDR2 are LNHNV and YYDKDF (reference sequence). CDR3 bases: TGTGCCACCAGCAGCAGGGGGAGCACTGAAGCTTTCTTT. Protein product: CATSSRGSTEAFF.

The gene calls are TRBV30 and TRBJ2-2; 7 bases fit TRBD1. V was pared by 0 bases and J by 2 bases, with 3 bases of the junction left unmatched. CDR1 is GTSNPN and CDR2 is SVGIG in the germline V gene (reference sequence). CDR3 size: 15 residues. CDR3 sequence: CAWSVRDRNTGELFF. For the CDR3, the DNA is TGTGCCTGGAGTGTAAGGGACAGAAACACCGGGGAGCTGTTTTTT.

The chain is built from TRBV6-5 and TRBJ2-3; TRBD1 matches 7 bases. This CDR3 has 14 residues. From germline, CDR1 is MNHEY and CDR2 SVGAGI. V shed 5 bases and J 3 bases; nucleotides not matched to a gene: 5. CDR3 loop: CASSRRQGTDTQYF. DNA of the CDR3: TGTGCCAGCAGTCGAAGACAGGGAACAGATACGCAGTATTTT.

This clone was recorded a few times. The chain combines TRBV6-1 with TRBJ1-4; 8 nucleotides agree with TRBD1. In germline, CDR1 is MNHNS, CDR2 SASEGT. CDR3 length: 14 amino acids. With V trimmed by 4 bases and J by 5 bases, 3 bases remained unmatched. The CDR3: CASSAGQENEKLFF. CDR3 sequence (DNA): TGTGCCAGCAGTGCGGGACAGGAGAATGAAAAACTGTTTTTT.

This clone was observed a handful of times. The chain links TRBV10-3 to TRBJ1-5, with D possibly TRBD1 on 6 matching bases. V lost 0 bases, J lost 0 bases, and 12 bases lay in between. The CDR3 covers 17 residues. Germline-derived CDR1 and CDR2 are ENHRY and SYGVKD. CDR3 sequence reads: CAISESQGSISNQPQHF. In DNA, the CDR3 is TGTGCCATCAGTGAGTCTCAGGGGAGTATTAGCAATCAGCCCCAGCATTTT.

The V gene is TRBV20-1, the J gene TRBJ1-1; no reliable D call. The CDR3 sequence is 10 residues long. Trimming stripped 3 bases from V and 7 bases from J, with 6 bases between. Germline loops: CDR1 DFQATT, CDR2 SNEGSKA (reference sequence). The CDR3 here is CSASVSEAFF. CDR3 in DNA: TGCAGTGCTAGTGTCAGTGAAGCTTTCTTT.

This rearrangement joins TRBV21-1 to TRBJ2-1; the listed D gene, TRBD2, was not tested against the DNA. TRBV21-1 is reported as a pseudogene. CDR3 length: 17 amino acids. CDR3 amino acids: CASSKVVGKASYNEQFF. In nucleotides, the CDR3 is TGTGCCAGCAGCAAAGTAGTCGGGAAGGCTTCCTACAATGAGCAGTTCTTC.

This clone occurred once. This chain joins TRBV10-1 and TRBJ2-7; maybe TRBD2 (6 bases). The germline V gene has CDR1 WNHNN and CDR2 SYGVQD (reference sequence). V gave up 0 bases and J gave up 3 bases, with 9 bases separating them. This CDR3 is built from 14 residues. The CDR3 bases are TGCGCCAGCAGTGAGTCTGAGACTAGCTACGAGCAGTACTTC. Protein product: CASSESETSYEQYF.

This clone was detected once. The chain joins TRBV18 to TRBJ2-3, with D perhaps matching TRBD2 (5 bases). Between the trimmed V and J ends, which lost 5 bases and 5 bases, there was a span of 14 bases. This CDR3 is built from 14 residues. Germline lookup yields CDR1 KGHSH and CDR2 LQKENI. The CDR3 loop is CASSTGIKGDTQYF. CDR3 in DNA: TGTGCCAGCTCAACCGGGATCAAGGGAGATACGCAGTATTTT.

This clone was observed a single time. V gene TRBV28 combines with J gene TRBJ1-1; D is ambiguous. V lost 7 bases, J lost 6 bases, and 12 bases lay in between. This CDR3 spans 12 amino acids. The germline V gene has CDR1 MDHEN and CDR2 SYDVKM. The CDR3 DNA follows: TGTGCCAGCACAGGAACATACTCTGAAGCTTTCTTT. Residues: CASTGTYSEAFF.

The V gene is TRBV2, the J gene TRBJ1-1, with TRBD1 identical over 8 bases. Germline trimming cut 4 bases from V and 1 base from J; bases unmatched to any gene: 5. From germline, CDR1 is SNHLY and CDR2 FYNNEI. The CDR3 totals 15 residues. The CDR3 region is CASSGQGMGNTEAFF. DNA of the CDR3: TGTGCCAGCAGTGGACAGGGGATGGGGAACACTGAAGCTTTCTTT.

This chain uses TRBV11-2 with TRBJ2-5; weak D call: TRBD2 (5 bases). CDR3 length: 16 amino acids. Germline V gene data show CDR1 as SGHAT and CDR2 as FQNNGV. With 1 base removed from V and 5 bases from J, the gap between germline ends came to 17 bases. CDR3 coding DNA: TGTGCCAGCAGCTTAGTCCTAGACATCCGAGGGGAGACCCAGTACTTC. Its protein product is CASSLVLDIRGETQYF.

The V and J genes are TRBV10-1 and TRBJ2-5; TRBD2 agrees at 7 bases. CDR3 length: 15 amino acids. Per the germline V gene, CDR1 is WNHNN and CDR2 is SYGVQD (reference sequence). V trimming: 2 bases; J trimming: 4 bases; junction bases outside the gene matches: 7. CDR3 protein: CASSERVAGIETQYF. The CDR3 nucleotides read TGCGCCAGCAGTGAGAGGGTAGCGGGTATAGAGACCCAGTACTTC.